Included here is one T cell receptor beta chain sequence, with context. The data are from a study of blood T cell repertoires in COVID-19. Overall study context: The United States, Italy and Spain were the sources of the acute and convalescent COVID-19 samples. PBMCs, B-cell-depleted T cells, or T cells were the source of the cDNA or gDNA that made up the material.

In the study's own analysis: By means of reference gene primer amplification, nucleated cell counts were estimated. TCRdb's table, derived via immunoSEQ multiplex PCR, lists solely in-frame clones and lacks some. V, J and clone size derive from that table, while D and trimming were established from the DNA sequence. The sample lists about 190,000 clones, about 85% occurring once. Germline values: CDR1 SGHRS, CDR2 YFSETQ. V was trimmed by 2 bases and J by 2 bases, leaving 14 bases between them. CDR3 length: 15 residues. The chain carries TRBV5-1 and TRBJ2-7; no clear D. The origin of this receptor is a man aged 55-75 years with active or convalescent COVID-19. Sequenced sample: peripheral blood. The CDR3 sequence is CASSFNPLSPYEQYF. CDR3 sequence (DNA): TGCGCCAGCAGCTTCAACCCCTTGAGTCCCTACGAGCAGTACTTC. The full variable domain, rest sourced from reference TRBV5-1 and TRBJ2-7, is KAGVTQTPRYLIKTRGQQVTLSCSPISGHRSVSWYQQTPGQGLQFLFEYFSETQRNKGNFPGRFSGRQFSNSRSEMNVSTLELGDSALYLCASSFNPLSPYEQYFGPGTRLTVT.